These 19 T cell receptor beta chains were all obtained from the same sample, sequenced in a study of blood T cell repertoires in COVID-19. Data came from immunoSEQ multiplex PCR; TCRdb stores just in-frame clones and leaves some out. The repertoire holds about 150,000 clones, with 65% to 90% as singletons. Specimen: peripheral blood. Source of these receptors: a man in his 70s with acute or convalescent COVID-19.

This rearrangement joins TRBV10-3 to TRBJ2-5; 8 bases are shared with TRBD1. The J segment lost 0 bases and the V segment lost 4 bases, leaving 4 bases of the junction unmatched. The V gene's germline CDR1 is ENHRY and CDR2 SYGVKD. CDR3 length: 15 residues. This CDR3 is CAISVRQGYQETQYF. CDR3 nucleotide sequence: TGTGCCATCAGTGTAAGACAGGGGTACCAAGAGACCCAGTACTTC.

The chain carries TRBV24-1 and TRBJ2-6; D is uncertain. Germline CDR1 KGHDR, CDR2 SFDVKD. The CDR3 extends over 14 amino acids. V shed 7 bases and J shed 0 bases, with 6 bases lying between them. DNA of the CDR3: TGTGCCACCAGCGGGTACTCTGGGGCCAACGTCCTGACTTTC. Translation: CATSGYSGANVLTF.

V and J are TRBV23-1 and TRBJ2-7, with a tentative D call TRBD1 (5 bases). TRBV23-1 is an open reading frame whose function is uncertain. The V and J ends lost 6 bases and 0 bases respectively, with 12 bases between them. The CDR3 has 14 residues. The CDR3 region is CASRPKTDSYEQYF. Written as DNA, the CDR3 is TGCGCCAGCAGACCGAAGACAGACTCCTACGAGCAGTACTTC.

In its sample, this clone was seen a few times. The CDR3 loop reads CATLRDAGNQPQHF. The CDR3, as DNA: TGTGCCACCCTCCGGGACGCGGGGAATCAGCCCCAGCATTTT. V gene TRBV6-6 combines with J gene TRBJ1-5, with D possibly TRBD1 on 5 matching bases. Germline assignment: CDR1 MNHNY and CDR2 SVGAGI (reference sequence). The CDR3 runs to 14 residues. Trimming removed 10 bases from V and 4 bases from J, with 17 bases in between.

V is TRBV30 and J is TRBJ1-1; 7 positions match TRBD1. Germline V gene lookup returns CDR1 GTSNPN and CDR2 SVGIG (reference sequence). This CDR3 spans 14 amino acids. V lost 0 bases to trimming and J lost 1 base; unmatched junction nucleotides: 2. The CDR3 sequence is CAWSVGTENTEAFF. In DNA form, the CDR3 reads TGTGCCTGGAGTGTGGGGACAGAGAACACTGAAGCTTTCTTT.

The chain recombines TRBV5-1 with TRBJ2-1, with 12 bases identical to TRBD2. Germline V lookup: CDR1 SGHRS, CDR2 YFSETQ. The J segment lost 7 bases and the V segment lost 2 bases, leaving 7 bases of the junction unmatched. The CDR3 contains 16 residues. The CDR3, as DNA: TGCGCCAGCAGCTTTAGGTCTAGCGGGAGGGCGAATGAGCAGTTCTTC. As protein: CASSFRSSGRANEQFF.

The V call is TRBV28, the J call TRBJ2-7, with a possible D match to TRBD1 (6 bases). Trimming took off 6 bases at V and 2 bases at J, with 14 bases between the two ends. Germline CDR1 MDHEN, CDR2 SYDVKM. The CDR3 loop spans 14 amino acids. CDR3 residues: CASRPTGSAYEQYF. For the CDR3, the DNA is TGTGCCAGCAGACCGACAGGTTCGGCCTACGAGCAGTACTTC.

This chain joins TRBV29-1 and TRBJ2-2, with 8 bases aligning to TRBD1. Unmatched junction bases numbered 5, after V lost 6 bases and J lost 5 bases. Germline assignment: CDR1 SQVTM and CDR2 ANQGSEA. This CDR3 has 13 residues. The CDR3 sequence: CSVDRDATGELFF. CDR3 nucleotide sequence: TGCAGCGTGGACAGGGACGCGACCGGGGAGCTGTTTTTT.

The rearrangement links TRBV27 to TRBJ2-5; 10 bases map to TRBD1. Germline V gene data show CDR1 as MNHEY and CDR2 as SMNVEV (reference sequence). V trimming: 6 bases; J trimming: 0 bases; junction bases outside the gene matches: 7. This CDR3 contains 16 residues. The CDR3 DNA sequence: TGTGCCAGCAGATCGAGACAGGGGGCTTACCAAGAGACCCAGTACTTC. This gives the protein CASRSRQGAYQETQYF.

The V and J genes are TRBV6-6 and TRBJ2-2; D is unclear. The V gene lost 0 bases and the J gene lost 7 bases, with 9 bases spanning the gap. Germline CDR1 MNHNY, CDR2 SVGAGI (reference sequence). The CDR3 consists of 14 residues. The CDR3 loop reads CASSYSIGYGELFF. CDR3 bases: TGTGCCAGCAGTTACTCGATCGGGTACGGGGAGCTGTTTTTT.

The chain employs TRBV30 and TRBJ1-3; 8 nucleotides align to TRBD1. CDR1 is GTSNPN and CDR2 is SVGIG in the germline V gene (reference sequence). J gave up 2 bases and V 5 bases, and 5 bases lay outside the gene matches. The CDR3 consists of 14 residues. The CDR3 reads CAWSQGAAGNTIYF. CDR3 bases: TGTGCCTGGTCTCAGGGGGCAGCTGGAAACACCATATATTTT.

This clone was detected once. The CDR3 here is CASSRDGGLPYEQYF. CDR3 DNA: TGTGCCAGCAGCAGGGACGGGGGGCTTCCATACGAGCAGTACTTC. The chain recombines TRBV5-4 with TRBJ2-7, with D possibly being TRBD2 (7 bases). This CDR3 has 15 residues. Looked up from germline, CDR1 is SGHNT and CDR2 is YYREEE (reference sequence). Trimming cost V 4 bases and J 4 bases, with 18 bases left between them.

V and J are TRBV9 and TRBJ2-3; 7 bases match TRBD2. This CDR3 is 15 amino acids long. V shed 0 bases and J 6 bases; nucleotides not matched to a gene: 7. From germline, CDR1 is SGDLS and CDR2 YYNGEE. DNA for the CDR3: TGTGCCAGCAGCGTAGACGCGGGAGTCGGGGATACGCAGTATTTT. This codes for CASSVDAGVGDTQYF.

The chain recombines TRBV20-1 with TRBJ1-3, with 7 bases identical to TRBD1. V trimming: 3 bases; J trimming: 0 bases; junction bases outside the gene matches: 8. This CDR3 is built from 16 residues. Germline V gene lookup returns CDR1 DFQATT and CDR2 SNEGSKA (reference sequence). The CDR3 sequence: CSASWRDSLSGNTIYF. The CDR3 bases are TGCAGTGCTAGTTGGCGGGACAGTCTCTCTGGAAACACCATATATTTT.

The rearrangement links TRBV19 to TRBJ2-5, with 7 bases that match TRBD1. V shed 4 bases, J shed 2 bases, and the junction held 4 bases outside the gene matches. This CDR3 is built from 14 residues. Germline V gene lookup returns CDR1 LNHDA and CDR2 SQIVND (reference sequence). The CDR3 region is CASSRDSQQETQYF. CDR3 bases: TGTGCCAGTAGTAGGGACAGCCAGCAAGAGACCCAGTACTTC.

The chain combines TRBV28 with TRBJ1-3; TRBD1 matches 9 bases. CDR1 is MDHEN, CDR2 SYDVKM, per germline. The V gene end was trimmed by 2 bases and the J gene end by 3 bases; junction bases not matched to a gene: 2. This CDR3 has 15 residues. The CDR3, as DNA: TGTGCCAGCAGTTTAGGACAGGGGTTTGGAAACACCATATATTTT. Its protein product is CASSLGQGFGNTIYF. The full variable domain, its missing parts supplied by reference TRBV28 and TRBJ1-3, is DVKVTQSSRYLVKRTGEKVFLECVQDMDHENMFWYRQDPGLGLRLIYFSYDVKMKEKGDIPEGYSVSREKKERFSLILESASTNQTSMYLCASSLGQGFGNTIYFGEGSWLTVV.

The chain carries TRBV28 and TRBJ1-5, with 9 bases fitting TRBD1. The V and J ends lost 10 bases and 6 bases, in that order; junction bases with no gene match: 10. Germline CDR1 and CDR2: MDHEN and SYDVKM. This CDR3 contains 14 residues. The chain's CDR3 is CAIDRDREFQPQHF. The CDR3 region has the DNA TGTGCCATCGACCGGGACAGGGAGTTTCAGCCCCAGCATTTT.

The rearrangement joins TRBV28 to TRBJ2-3, with D perhaps matching TRBD1 (7 bases). Looked up from germline, CDR1 is MDHEN and CDR2 is SYDVKM. With 5 bases removed from V and 2 bases from J, the gap between germline ends came to 11 bases. The CDR3 totals 14 residues. CDR3 sequence reads: CASSGGTATDTQYF. DNA of the CDR3: TGTGCCAGCAGTGGAGGGACAGCCACAGATACGCAGTATTTT.

The chain links TRBV19 to TRBJ2-2; tentative D call: TRBD1 (6 bases). The CDR3 has 15 residues. In germline, CDR1 is LNHDA, CDR2 SQIVND (reference sequence). V dropped 6 bases and J dropped 2 bases, with 13 bases sitting between them. The CDR3 loop is CASSPTGPNTGELFF. CDR3 DNA sequence: TGTGCCAGTAGCCCGACAGGCCCTAACACCGGGGAGCTGTTTTTT.